Following are 19 T cell receptor beta chains from one sample sequenced in a study of T cells in Graves' hyperthyroidism and ophthalmopathy. Template material for amplifying TCR beta CDR3 regions consisted of RNA transcripts. TCR CDR3 regions were first amplified by RT-PCR with HTBI primers. A single record per CDR3 protein comes from TCRdb applying MiXCR to the multiplex PCR reads. The profile shows roughly 500,000 distinct CDR3 sequences, about 15% of them singletons. Sequencing was carried out using blood. All receptors derive from a woman in her 30s with Graves' hyperthyroidism that later progressed to Graves' ophthalmopathy.

This clonotype showed up just a few times. The genes are TRBV19 and TRBJ2-7, with 7 bases that match TRBD2. The CDR3 is 13 amino acids. Germline CDR1 reads LNHDA; CDR2 reads SQIVND (reference sequence). The trim removed 10 bases at V and 0 bases at J, leaving 6 bases unmatched. For the CDR3, the DNA is TGTGCCACTTCAGCGGGACCCTCCTACGAGCAGTACTTC. It yields the protein CATSAGPSYEQYF.

This clonotype was seen many times. The gene calls are TRBV20-1 and TRBJ2-7; the D gene is possibly TRBD2 (5 bases). The V gene lost 2 bases and the J gene lost 1 base, with 15 bases spanning the gap. CDR1 DFQATT and CDR2 SNEGSKA come from the germline V gene (reference sequence). This CDR3 is built from 15 residues. CDR3 DNA: TGCAGTGCTAGAAAGATCGGGGATATTTCCTACGAGCAGTACTTC. Translation gives CSARKIGDISYEQYF.

This clonotype was seen many times. The chain uses TRBV12-3 or TRBV12-4 and TRBJ2-7; D not certain. The CDR3 runs 15 residues. Between the trimmed V and J ends, which lost 4 bases and 6 bases, there was a span of 19 bases. The CDR3 spells CASSSSSESPSEQYF. The CDR3, as DNA: TGTGCCAGCAGTTCATCCTCCGAGAGCCCATCCGAGCAGTACTTC.

In its sample, this clonotype was seen once. This rearrangement joins TRBV4-3 to TRBJ2-7; D call uncertain. The germline gives CDR1 LGHNA, CDR2 YSLEER. With 0 bases removed from V and 6 bases from J, the gap between germline ends came to 15 bases. The CDR3 spans 15 residues. The CDR3: CASSQDLGTRTEQYF. Here the CDR3 DNA reads TGCGCCAGCAGCCAAGATCTTGGCACAAGGACCGAGCAGTACTTC.

This rearrangement joins TRBV20-1 to TRBJ2-4; D call uncertain. The ends were cut back, 6 bases at V and 0 bases at J, with 18 bases in the middle. Germline V CDR1 and CDR2: DFQATT, SNEGSKA (reference sequence). This CDR3 is 16 amino acids long. CDR3 region: CSARLFLALAKNIQYF. The CDR3 DNA follows: TGCAGTGCCCGATTATTTTTGGCCTTAGCCAAAAACATTCAGTACTTC.

This clonotype has more than one count but fewer than ten. The genes are TRBV20-1 and TRBJ2-2; D is possibly TRBD2 (6 bases). With 6 bases removed from V and 4 bases from J, the gap between germline ends came to 15 bases. The CDR3 spans 14 residues. Per the germline V gene, CDR1 is DFQATT and CDR2 is SNEGSKA (reference sequence). CDR3 residues: CSATSTTGTGELFF. The CDR3 DNA is TGCAGTGCGACTAGTACCACGGGCACCGGGGAGCTGTTTTTT.

The chain employs TRBV6-1 and TRBJ1-1; no firm D call. Germline V lookup: CDR1 MNHNS, CDR2 SASEGT. The CDR3 length is 14 residues. V gave up 5 bases and J gave up 2 bases, with 12 bases separating them. This CDR3 is CASSLRTDNTEAFF. The DNA for the CDR3 is TGTGCCAGCAGTCTCAGGACGGACAACACTGAAGCTTTCTTT.

This clonotype showed up just a few times. CDR3 in DNA: TGCGCCAGCAGCCAAGGCCAGTTCAACACCGGGGAGCTGTTTTTT. It encodes CASSQGQFNTGELFF. The J gene is TRBJ2-2, the V gene TRBV4-1; no clear D gene. Germline CDR1 MGHRA, CDR2 YSYEKL. The CDR3 is 15 amino acids. V lost 1 base and J lost 2, with 8 bases in between.

This clonotype was recorded at least ten times. The V and J genes are TRBV6-2 or TRBV6-3 and TRBJ2-1; no definite D call. This CDR3 region has 15 residues. Germline CDR1 is MNHEY and CDR2 is SVGEGT. Trimming took 5 bases from V and 2 from J, leaving 13 bases between them. The CDR3 DNA reads as TGTGCCAGCAGTAAAACTCCGGACCCCTACAATGAGCAGTTCTTC. As protein: CASSKTPDPYNEQFF.

In this sample, this clonotype turned up many times. The V and J genes are TRBV7-9 and TRBJ2-1; 10 bases align to TRBD2. CDR3 length: 17 residues. The V gene's germline CDR1 is SEHNR and CDR2 FQNEAQ (reference sequence). With 3 bases clipped from V and 3 bases from J, the junction kept 8 bases outside the gene matches. CDR3 coding DNA: TGTGCCAGCAGCTTTTATCACGGGACTAGCGACTACAATGAGCAGTTCTTC. As protein: CASSFYHGTSDYNEQFF.

The rearrangement uses TRBV20-1 and TRBJ1-3, with D uncertain. The CDR3 sequence is 14 residues long. Deletions cut 5 bases from V and 0 bases from J, with 11 bases between. CDR1 and CDR2 (germline): DFQATT, SNEGSKA (reference sequence). CDR3 sequence (DNA): TGCAGTGCTTCCACAGAGAGCTCTGGAAACACCATATATTTT. Translated: CSASTESSGNTIYF.

In regard to this clonotype: With a much larger clone just one base away, this may be a read error. The genes are TRBV18 and TRBJ2-1, with TRBD1 matching 9 bases. The CDR3 length is 16 residues. CDR1 is KGHSH and CDR2 is LQKENI in the germline V gene. V shed 1 base, J shed 8 bases, and the junction held 9 bases outside the gene matches. The CDR3, as DNA: TGTGCCAGCTCACCACGTCTGGGACAGGGAAGGTATGAGCAGTTCTTC. Protein: CASSPRLGQGRYEQFF.

As concerns this clonotype: Germline is not matched at one junction end, which may reflect a read error. The chain has TRBV27 and TRBJ1-2; D is ambiguous. The CDR3 has 14 amino acids. CDR1 MNHEY and CDR2 SMNVEV come from the germline V gene (reference sequence). The CDR3 DNA reads as TGTGACAGCAAAACCCGGAGTAGTTTGGATGGCTACACCTTC. It yields the protein CDSKTRSSLDGYTF.

This clonotype was seen many times. J is TRBJ1-2 and V is TRBV2; D may be TRBD1 (6 bases). The V end lost 4 bases, the J end lost 4 bases, and 7 bases lay between the germline ends. This CDR3 spans 12 amino acids. Looked up from germline, CDR1 is SNHLY and CDR2 is FYNNEI. This CDR3 is CASSGTVYGYTF. CDR3 coding DNA: TGTGCCAGCAGTGGGACAGTCTATGGCTACACCTTC.

This clonotype appeared many times. The chain is built from TRBV11-2 and TRBJ2-7; D unresolved. The germline CDR1 and CDR2 sequences are SGHAT and FQNNGV. Trimming left V 5 bases short and J 0 bases short, with 8 bases between. This CDR3 is built from 13 residues. The CDR3 sequence is CASSQTNSYEQYF. The CDR3 nucleotides are TGTGCCAGCAGCCAGACCAACTCCTACGAGCAGTACTTC.

This clonotype was counted ten times or more. The chain carries TRBV7-9 and TRBJ2-7; 13 bases align to TRBD2. The germline V gene has CDR1 SEHNR and CDR2 FQNEAQ (reference sequence). This CDR3 has 18 amino acids. The J segment lost 4 bases and the V segment lost 5 bases, leaving 14 bases of the junction unmatched. Here the CDR3 DNA reads TGTGCCAGCAGCCTGAACAACGGACTAGCGGGAGTAGGTTACGAGCAGTACTTC. This encodes CASSLNNGLAGVGYEQYF. The whole variable domain, remainder taken from reference TRBV7-9 and TRBJ2-7, is DTGVSQNPRHKITKRGQNVTFRCDPISEHNRLYWYRQTLGQGPEFLTYFQNEAQLEKSRLLSDRFSAERPKGSFSTLEIQRTEQGDSAMYLCASSLNNGLAGVGYEQYFGPGTRLTVT.

In this sample, this clonotype turned up many times. The chain links TRBV11-3 to TRBJ1-1, with D maybe TRBD1 (6 bases). The CDR3 covers 15 residues. The V end was cut by 6 bases, the J end by 2 bases, with 16 bases between. Per the germline V gene, CDR1 is SGHNT and CDR2 is YENEEA. The DNA of the CDR3 is TGTGCCAGCAGGTCGGCCGGGGGGCCAAACACTGAAGCTTTCTTT. It translates to CASRSAGGPNTEAFF.

This clonotype was seen at least ten times. The chain combines TRBV12-5 with TRBJ2-3, with TRBD1 matching over 9 bases. Germline V gene data show CDR1 as LGHNT and CDR2 as FRNRAP. The CDR3 is 20 residues long. Trimming cost V 0 bases and J 0 bases; bases outside gene matches: 13. In nucleotides, the CDR3 is TGTGCTAGTGGTTTGGTAACCGGGACAGGGAGCCCTACTAGCACAGATACGCAGTATTTT. Its translation is CASGLVTGTGSPTSTDTQYF.

This clonotype was observed many times. The CDR3 loop reads CATSDSGGAETQYF. The CDR3 DNA reads TGTGCCACCAGTGATTCCGGGGGGGCAGAGACCCAGTACTTC. The chain carries TRBV24-1 and TRBJ2-5; 8 nucleotides line up with TRBD2. V gave up 2 bases and J gave up 4 bases; unmatched junction bases: 2. The germline CDR1 and CDR2 sequences are KGHDR and SFDVKD. CDR3 length: 14 residues.